The next 30 T cell receptor beta chains were all read from a single sample in a study of blood T cell repertoires in COVID-19. TCRdb's copy holds only in-frame clones and misses some; the assay was immunoSEQ multiplex PCR. This sample carries almost 250,000 clones, roughly 90% of them seen once, and the ten largest clones take roughly 3.7%. Sequencing input: PBMCs or T cells enriched from blood (not recorded which). These receptors originate from a woman in her 30s who had recovered from COVID-19.

The chain employs TRBV7-9 and TRBJ1-2; 10 bases are shared with TRBD1. The V and J ends lost 7 bases and 10 bases, in that order; junction bases with no gene match: 15. CDR1 SEHNR and CDR2 FQNEAQ come from the germline V gene (reference sequence). CDR3 length: 15 amino acids. CDR3 sequence (DNA): TGTGCCAGCACCAATCCCGGGGGGGACAGGGGAGTCTACACCTTC. It specifies CASTNPGGDRGVYTF.

CDR3 sequence reads: CASSSAGGNQPQHF. The CDR3 DNA follows: TGCGCCAGCAGCTCGGCAGGGGGCAATCAGCCCCAGCATTTT. The chain employs TRBV5-1 and TRBJ1-5, with D possibly matching TRBD1 (6 bases). The ends were cut back, 3 bases at V and 2 bases at J, with 9 bases in the middle. The CDR3 covers 14 residues. Germline CDR1 is SGHRS and CDR2 is YFSETQ.

The chain joins TRBV7-2 to TRBJ2-5; 8 nucleotides agree with TRBD1. CDR1 is SGHTA, CDR2 FQGNSA, per germline. CDR3 length equals 16 residues. The J segment lost 4 bases and the V segment lost 5 bases, leaving 12 bases of the junction unmatched. DNA for the CDR3: TGTGCCAGCAGCCCGATGGTGACAGGGACAGGAGAGACCCAGTACTTC. Its translation is CASSPMVTGTGETQYF.

The V gene is TRBV7-2, the J gene TRBJ2-7, with TRBD1 matching 8 bases. J was trimmed by 1 base and V by 2 bases; bases with no gene match: 10. CDR1 is SGHTA and CDR2 is FQGNSA in the germline V gene. CDR3 length equals 17 residues. This chain's CDR3 is CASSLPSDRGVSYEQYF. The CDR3 region has the DNA TGTGCCAGCAGCTTACCAAGCGACAGGGGTGTATCCTACGAGCAGTACTTC.

This chain uses TRBV7-8 with TRBJ2-1; 8 nucleotides align to TRBD2. Germline V gene data show CDR1 as SGHVS and CDR2 as FQNEAQ. The CDR3 runs to 16 residues. V shed 5 bases and J 3 bases; nucleotides not matched to a gene: 9. The CDR3 region has the DNA TGTGCCAGCAGCCCGGGGGGGACTCTAGTCTACAATGAGCAGTTCTTC. It specifies CASSPGGTLVYNEQFF. Full variable domain (remainder filled in from reference TRBV7-8 and TRBJ2-1): GAGVSQSPRYKVAKRGQDVALRCDPISGHVSLFWYQQALGQGPEFLTYFQNEAQLDKSGLPSDRFFAERPEGSVSTLKIQRTQQEDSAVYLCASSPGGTLVYNEQFFGPGTRLTVL.

The rearrangement joins TRBV19 to TRBJ2-1; 11 bases agree with TRBD1. V shed 3 bases, J shed 12 bases, and the junction held 16 bases outside the gene matches. This CDR3 spans 17 amino acids. The V gene's germline CDR1 is LNHDA and CDR2 SQIVND (reference sequence). This CDR3 is CASSIPSPGTGGARQFF. The DNA for the CDR3 is TGTGCCAGTAGTATTCCCTCCCCCGGGACAGGGGGTGCTAGGCAGTTCTTC.

This chain links TRBV27 with TRBJ1-1; 7 bases match TRBD1. The CDR3 consists of 15 residues. In germline, CDR1 is MNHEY, CDR2 SMNVEV (reference sequence). V was pared by 5 bases and J by 7 bases, with 13 bases of the junction left unmatched. CDR3 nucleotide sequence: TGTGCCAGCAGTCGACAGGGCGGGGTACTCAATGAAGCTTTCTTT. Protein sequence: CASSRQGGVLNEAFF.

The chain links TRBV6-6 to TRBJ1-3; D unresolved. This CDR3 contains 16 residues. Germline values: CDR1 MNHNY, CDR2 SVGAGI (reference sequence). V lost 5 bases and J lost 0, with 14 bases in between. The CDR3 DNA follows: TGTGCCAGCAGTCCAAAACTACGGGACTCTGGAAACACCATATATTTT. It encodes CASSPKLRDSGNTIYF.

The chain uses TRBV4-3 and TRBJ1-1; no clear D. The CDR3 loop spans 14 amino acids. The V end lost 1 base, the J end lost 1 base, and 7 bases lay between the germline ends. Germline CDR1 LGHNA, CDR2 YSLEER. CDR3 in amino acids: CASSQVRGNTEAFF. As DNA, the CDR3 is TGCGCCAGCAGCCAAGTCAGAGGGAACACTGAAGCTTTCTTT.

This clone was observed a single time. J is TRBJ1-2 and V is TRBV28; 7 positions agree with TRBD1. Trimming took 6 bases from V and 5 from J; bases not matched to a gene: 12. The germline V gene encodes CDR1 MDHEN and CDR2 SYDVKM. The CDR3 length is 15 residues. The CDR3 region is CASRPEGGQLYGYTF. The CDR3 bases are TGTGCCAGCAGGCCCGAAGGGGGACAGTTATATGGCTACACCTTC.

The chain carries TRBV28 and TRBJ2-3, with D maybe TRBD2 (6 bases). From germline, CDR1 is MDHEN and CDR2 SYDVKM. CDR3 length equals 14 residues. V lost 4 bases and J lost 5, with 13 bases in between. The CDR3 DNA follows: TGTGCCAGCAGTTCCCCGGGACTTGAAGATACGCAGTATTTT. Translated, it gives CASSSPGLEDTQYF. Looking up the rest from reference TRBV28 and TRBJ2-3 gives the full variable domain: DVKVTQSSRYLVKRTGEKVFLECVQDMDHENMFWYRQDPGLGLRLIYFSYDVKMKEKGDIPEGYSVSREKKERFSLILESASTNQTSMYLCASSSPGLEDTQYFGPGTRLTVL.

This chain connects TRBV7-3 to TRBJ1-2; 8 bases line up with TRBD1. CDR3 length: 14 amino acids. Germline loops: CDR1 SGHTA, CDR2 FQGTGA. Losses at the gene ends were 1 base for V and 6 bases for J; bases not matched to a gene: 4. The CDR3 reads CASSLSGQGDGYTF. The CDR3 DNA reads TGTGCCAGCAGCTTAAGCGGACAGGGCGATGGCTACACCTTC.

The chain joins TRBV9 to TRBJ1-1; a possible D gene is TRBD1 (6 bases). The V end lost 2 bases, the J end lost 2 bases, and 10 bases lay between the germline ends. This CDR3 is built from 14 residues. The V gene's germline CDR1 is SGDLS and CDR2 YYNGEE. The CDR3 DNA is TGTGCCAGCAGCGTCGAAGGGGGAAACACTGAAGCTTTCTTT. Residues: CASSVEGGNTEAFF.

This clone appeared a few times. V gene TRBV6-4 combines with J gene TRBJ2-2, with D possibly being TRBD2 (6 bases). V was clipped by 3 bases and J by 4 bases, with 15 bases between them. The CDR3 is 16 amino acids. CDR1 is MRHNA and CDR2 is SNTAGT in the germline V gene. This CDR3 is CASSEESGVGTGELFF. Written as DNA, the CDR3 is TGTGCCAGCAGTGAAGAATCGGGGGTAGGCACCGGGGAGCTGTTTTTT.

CDR3 sequence: CASSPPGRGYGYTF. In DNA, the CDR3 is TGTGCCAGCTCACCACCGGGGCGGGGCTATGGCTACACCTTC. The chain combines TRBV18 with TRBJ1-2, with D possibly matching TRBD1 (5 bases). Trimming took off 0 bases at V and 4 bases at J, with 9 bases between the two ends. The germline V gene encodes CDR1 KGHSH and CDR2 LQKENI. This CDR3 spans 14 amino acids.

This clone was detected once. The rearrangement joins TRBV19 to TRBJ1-2, with 7 bases identical to TRBD1. The CDR3 is made up of 13 amino acids. Per germline, CDR1 LNHDA and CDR2 SQIVND (reference sequence). V gave up 5 bases and J gave up 1 base; unmatched junction bases: 1. CDR3 protein: CASSRDSNYGYTF. The CDR3 region has the DNA TGTGCCAGTAGTCGGGACAGTAACTATGGCTACACCTTC.

To note about this clone: Different DNA sequences within this sample yield the same CDR3. This chain joins TRBV5-1 and TRBJ2-5, with TRBD1 matching 7 bases. CDR3 length equals 14 residues. V was pared by 4 bases and J by 2 bases, with 5 bases of the junction left unmatched. Germline loops: CDR1 SGHRS, CDR2 YFSETQ. In DNA, the CDR3 is TGCGCCAGCAGCCCAAGACAGGGTCAAGAGACCCAGTACTTC. Amino acid sequence: CASSPRQGQETQYF.

J is TRBJ1-6 and V is TRBV5-1; 8 positions agree with TRBD1. Looked up from germline, CDR1 is SGHRS and CDR2 is YFSETQ. The V and J ends lost 2 bases and 0 bases, in that order; junction bases with no gene match: 4. The CDR3 totals 17 residues. The CDR3 DNA follows: TGCGCCAGCAGCTTAAGACAGGGGAGCTCCTATAATTCACCCCTCCACTTT. Its translation: CASSLRQGSSYNSPLHF.

Details on this clone: Other nucleotide sequences from this sample produce the same CDR3. The chain recombines TRBV7-3 with TRBJ1-1; D not resolved. Germline V gene lookup returns CDR1 SGHTA and CDR2 FQGTGA. V was trimmed by 1 base and J by 1 base, leaving 4 bases between them. The CDR3 spans 13 residues. CDR3 sequence (DNA): TGTGCCAGCAGCTTAAGCGAGAACACTGAAGCTTTCTTT. Amino acids: CASSLSENTEAFF. Variable domain in full (rest from reference TRBV7-3 and TRBJ1-1): GAGVSQTPSNKVTEKGKYVELRCDPISGHTALYWYRQSLGQGPEFLIYFQGTGAADDSGLPNDRFFAVRPEGSVSTLKIQRTERGDSAVYLCASSLSENTEAFFGQGTRLTVV.

Of note for this clone: The limits of the CDR3 on the DNA are not certain, so only TCRdb's listed CDR3 is given. The chain couples TRBV6-5 to TRBJ2-1; TRBD2 is the table's D call, not checked against the DNA. The CDR3 spans 15 amino acids, including both terminal residues. The germline CDR1 and CDR2 sequences are MNHEY and SVGAGI. The CDR3 sequence is CASSSSGTSGVGQFF.

This chain uses TRBV12-3 or TRBV12-4 with TRBJ2-7; 7 bases are shared with TRBD1. The CDR3 totals 13 residues. V dropped 4 bases and J dropped 3; count of bases not matched to a gene: 3. The CDR3 coding sequence is TGTGCCAGCAGTTGGGGACAGATCTACGAGCAGTACTTC. Translation gives CASSWGQIYEQYF.

V is TRBV28 and J is TRBJ1-5; possibly TRBD1 for D (5 bases). CDR1 MDHEN and CDR2 SYDVKM come from the germline V gene. The CDR3 is 17 residues long. V was pared by 1 base and J by 4 bases, with 17 bases between. Here the CDR3 DNA reads TGTGCCAGCAGTTTATCGGCCCGGGGGAGGGGAAATCAGCCCCAGCATTTT. Protein sequence: CASSLSARGRGNQPQHF.

The rearrangement joins TRBV5-1 to TRBJ2-7; TRBD2 aligns across 14 bases. The CDR3 contains 17 residues. Per germline, CDR1 SGHRS and CDR2 YFSETQ. Trimming took 3 bases from V and 3 from J; bases not matched to a gene: 8. DNA of the CDR3: TGCGCCAGCAGCTGGACGACTAGCGGGAGGGCAGACTACGAGCAGTACTTC. Translation: CASSWTTSGRADYEQYF.

The rearrangement links TRBV9 to TRBJ1-6, with TRBD1 matching over 8 bases. This CDR3 has 14 amino acids. Per the germline V gene, CDR1 is SGDLS and CDR2 is YYNGEE. Trimming at V came to 3 bases and at J to 7 bases, leaving 3 bases not matched to a gene. CDR3 sequence reads: CASSGTGLNSPLHF. The DNA of the CDR3 is TGTGCCAGCAGCGGGACAGGGCTAAATTCACCCCTCCACTTT.

The chain combines TRBV5-4 with TRBJ1-1; D is unresolved. This CDR3 is 14 amino acids long. V lost 2 bases and J lost 5, with 13 bases in between. CDR1 SGHNT and CDR2 YYREEE come from the germline V gene (reference sequence). The CDR3 DNA reads as TGTGCCAGCAGCTTTAGTTTTGGGCAAACTGAAGCTTTCTTT. Translated: CASSFSFGQTEAFF.

The chain couples TRBV20-1 to TRBJ2-3; possibly TRBD2 for D (5 bases). Germline values: CDR1 DFQATT, CDR2 SNEGSKA (reference sequence). V was cut by 6 bases and J by 1 base, with 14 bases left in between. The CDR3 sequence is 14 residues long. The DNA for the CDR3 is TGCAGTGCCAGTACCCGGCGGGGCACAGATACGCAGTATTTT. It translates to CSASTRRGTDTQYF.

The chain recombines TRBV28 with TRBJ1-1; TRBD1 matches at 9 bases. The CDR3 sequence is 14 residues long. Germline assignment: CDR1 MDHEN and CDR2 SYDVKM. Germline trimming cut 1 base from V and 9 bases from J; bases unmatched to any gene: 6. As DNA, the CDR3 is TGTGCCAGCAGTTTATCCTTGGACAGGGGAAAAGCTTTCTTT. Encoded protein: CASSLSLDRGKAFF.

J is TRBJ1-6 and V is TRBV5-1; 10 bases are a match to TRBD1. V trimming: 4 bases; J trimming: 9 bases; junction bases outside the gene matches: 10. The germline CDR1 and CDR2 sequences are SGHRS and YFSETQ. The length of the CDR3 is 16 residues. CDR3 region: CASSLSGTGERSPLHF. CDR3 nucleotide sequence: TGCGCCAGCAGCCTATCCGGGACAGGGGAACGTTCACCCCTCCACTTT.

V is TRBV7-2 and J is TRBJ2-3; D perhaps matches TRBD2 (6 bases). Germline assignment: CDR1 SGHTA and CDR2 FQGNSA. V was cut by 1 base and J by 2 bases, with 19 bases left in between. This CDR3 contains 18 residues. CDR3 sequence reads: CASSLDSGRLQPTDTQYF. CDR3 coding DNA: TGTGCCAGCAGCTTAGATAGTGGGAGGCTCCAACCCACAGATACGCAGTATTTT.

This chain links TRBV28 with TRBJ1-4, with D unclear. Trimming took 10 bases from V and 5 from J, leaving 8 bases between them. The CDR3 has 11 amino acids. The germline V gene encodes CDR1 MDHEN and CDR2 SYDVKM. The CDR3 loop is CAILSNEKLFF. The CDR3 region has the DNA TGTGCCATCCTATCGAATGAAAAACTGTTTTTT.